This is a list of T cell receptor beta chains from one sample in a study of a mutant IDH1 vaccine in newly diagnosed glioma. TCRdb keeps only in-frame clones here, not all; method: immunoSEQ multiplex PCR. The sample carries about 94,000 clones, 85% to 90% recorded once. Their recognized antigens are unknown. Sequencing was performed on PBMCs, taken from a glioma patient whose treatment included an IDH1 peptide vaccine. All receptors come from a woman in her 50s with glioma. The CDR3 runs from the conserved cysteine through the conserved F or W. The D gene is left open where the match is weak. Size is stated for part of the rows, as once, few or many counts, or as a class when the clone is expanded.

j_call d_call clone_size v_call cdr3_nt cdr3_aa
TRBJ2-7 TRBD2 - TRBV7-8 TGTGCCAGCAGCTTAGATACGGGAGGAGCGGGTGTTTACGAGCAGTACTTC CASSLDTGGAGVYEQYF
TRBJ1-4 TRBD1 - TRBV9 TGTGCCAGCAGCGTAGCTCAGGGGGCTAATGAAAAACTGTTTTTT CASSVAQGANEKLFF
TRBJ2-5 - - TRBV27 TGTGCCAGCAGTTTAAGCACAGGGCGGGAGACCCAGTACTTC CASSLSTGRETQYF
TRBJ2-7 - - TRBV27 TGTGCCAGCAGTACATCTGATTGGAAAGGATCCTACGAGCAGTACTTC CASSTSDWKGSYEQYF
TRBJ2-1 TRBD2 once TRBV5-5 TGTGCCAGCAGCCCAACTAGCGGGAGACGGAATGAGCAGTTCTTC CASSPTSGRRNEQFF
TRBJ2-1 - - TRBV5-1 TGCGCCAGCAGCGCATTAGGAGGGGGCTCCTACAATGAGCAGTTCTTC CASSALGGGSYNEQFF
TRBJ2-1 TRBD2 - TRBV7-9 TGTGCCAGCAGCGCCCGACTAGCGGGGGCCTACAATGAGCAGTTCTTC CASSARLAGAYNEQFF
TRBJ2-3 - - TRBV29-1 TGCAGCGTTGGTAGACAGTACTCCACAGATACGCAGTATTTT CSVGRQYSTDTQYF
TRBJ1-1 - - TRBV29-1 TGCAGCGTTGAGTCCTGGAACACTGAAGCTTTCTTT CSVESWNTEAFF
TRBJ2-1 - - TRBV9 TGTGCCAGCAGCGCCGGGACTGGCTACAATGAGCAGTTCTTC CASSAGTGYNEQFF
TRBJ2-2 TRBD2 - TRBV27 TGTGCCAGCAGCCGACTAGCGGGAGGTGAGACCGGGGAGCTGTTTTTT CASSRLAGGETGELFF
TRBJ1-2 - - TRBV11-2 TGTGCCAGCAGCTTAGGGGGGGGTAGCTATGGCTACACCTTC CASSLGGGSYGYTF
TRBJ2-7 - - TRBV10-3 TGTGCCATCAGATCCCCCCCGGCCCCCGAGCAGTACTTC CAIRSPPAPEQYF
TRBJ2-7 - - TRBV29-1 TGCAGCGTCCGCGGGGCCTACGAGCAGTACTTC CSVRGAYEQYF
TRBJ2-2 TRBD1 - TRBV27 TGTGCCAGCAGTATCCGGGACAGATTACCCGGGGAGCTGTTTTTT CASSIRDRLPGELFF
TRBJ1-3 - - TRBV28 TGTGCCAGCGCGACAGGTTCTAATTCTGGAAACACCATATATTTT CASATGSNSGNTIYF
TRBJ2-7 TRBD2 - TRBV18 TGTGCCAGCTCACCCTGGAGCGGGAGTGGCGAGCAGTACTTC CASSPWSGSGEQYF
TRBJ2-3 TRBD1 - TRBV6-5 TGTGCCAGCAGTCTAGACAGGGCCACAGATACGCAGTATTTT CASSLDRATDTQYF
TRBJ1-2 - - TRBV5-1 TGCGCCAGCAGCCTCGGGACGACCTATGGCTACACCTTC CASSLGTTYGYTF
TRBJ1-2 - - TRBV28 TGTGCCAGCAGTTTTAATCCAGGGGATACCTATGGCTACACCTTC CASSFNPGDTYGYTF
TRBJ2-5 TRBD2 - TRBV7-3 TGTGCCAGCAGCCTAGGACTAGCGGGGGCTCCACAAGAGACCCAGTACTTC CASSLGLAGAPQETQYF
TRBJ1-4 TRBD1 - TRBV6-4 TGTGCCAGCAGTGACTTCAGGGGGTCGACTAATGAAAAACTGTTTTTT CASSDFRGSTNEKLFF
TRBJ2-1 TRBD2 - TRBV27 TGTGCCAGCAGATCGACTAGCGCTAACAATGAGCAGTTCTTC CASRSTSANNEQFF
TRBJ2-7 - - TRBV5-1 TGCGCCAGCAGCCTGGGGACTCTAACCTACGAGCAGTACTTC CASSLGTLTYEQYF
TRBJ2-1 - - TRBV11-3 TGTGCCAGCAGCTTATCAAGGAACAATGAGCAGTTCTTC CASSLSRNNEQFF
TRBJ2-7 - - TRBV2 TGTGCCAGCAGTGAAGGCCCAGGATTCTACGAGCAGTACTTC CASSEGPGFYEQYF
TRBJ1-2 TRBD1 - TRBV5-1 TGCGCCAGCAGCCCAGGCAGGGGGTACTATGGCTACACCTTC CASSPGRGYYGYTF
TRBJ2-7 - - TRBV18 TGTGCCAGCTCACCAGGGTCCCGCACCTACGAGCAGTACTTC CASSPGSRTYEQYF